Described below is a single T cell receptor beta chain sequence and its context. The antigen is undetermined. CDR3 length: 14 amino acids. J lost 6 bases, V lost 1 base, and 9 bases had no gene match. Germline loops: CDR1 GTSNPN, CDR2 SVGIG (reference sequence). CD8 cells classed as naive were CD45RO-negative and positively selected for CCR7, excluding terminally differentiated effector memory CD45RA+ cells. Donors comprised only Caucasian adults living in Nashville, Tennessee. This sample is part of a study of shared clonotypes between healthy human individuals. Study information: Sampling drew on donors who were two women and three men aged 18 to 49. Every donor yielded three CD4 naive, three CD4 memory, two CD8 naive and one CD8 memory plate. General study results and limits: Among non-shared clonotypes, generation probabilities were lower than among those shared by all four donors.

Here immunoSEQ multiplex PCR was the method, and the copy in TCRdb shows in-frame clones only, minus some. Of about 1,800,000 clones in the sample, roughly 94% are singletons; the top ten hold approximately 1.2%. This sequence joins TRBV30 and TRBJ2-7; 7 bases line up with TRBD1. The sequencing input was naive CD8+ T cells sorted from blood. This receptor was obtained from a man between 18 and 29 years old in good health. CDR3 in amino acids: CAWSETRGFVEQYF. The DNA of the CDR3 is TGTGCCTGGAGTGAGACCAGGGGGTTCGTCGAGCAGTACTTC.